The 21 T cell receptor beta chains presented below share a single source sample, sequenced in a study of blood T cell repertoires in COVID-19. The table came from immunoSEQ multiplex PCR; TCRdb's copy has only in-frame clones and leaves some out. The sample carries around 120,000 clones, roughly 80% recorded once. The sequenced sample consisted of peripheral blood. The receptors come from a man in his 70s with acute or convalescent COVID-19.

This clone was counted only a few times. The rearrangement joins TRBV28 to TRBJ1-6, with a weak D call TRBD1 (6 bases). Per germline, CDR1 MDHEN and CDR2 SYDVKM. V shed 3 bases and J shed 8 bases, with 14 bases lying between them. This CDR3 region has 15 residues. In DNA, the CDR3 is TGTGCCAGCAGTTTTACCAGGGGCCATGATTCACCCCTCCACTTT. Protein product: CASSFTRGHDSPLHF.

The chain links TRBV19 to TRBJ1-5; 9 bases agree with TRBD1. Germline values: CDR1 LNHDA, CDR2 SQIVND (reference sequence). This CDR3 spans 15 amino acids. V lost 5 bases, J lost 6 bases, and 8 bases stayed unmatched. DNA of the CDR3: TGTGCCAGTAGTCGGACAGGGGATAGCGTTCAGCCCCAGCATTTT. It yields the protein CASSRTGDSVQPQHF. Looking up the rest from reference TRBV19 and TRBJ1-5 gives the full variable domain: DGGITQSPKYLFRKEGQNVTLSCEQNLNHDAMYWYRQDPGQGLRLIYYSQIVNDFQKGDIAEGYSVSREKKESFPLTVTSAQKNPTAFYLCASSRTGDSVQPQHFGDGTRLSIL.

The chain links TRBV21-1 to TRBJ1-5. TRBV21-1 is assigned pseudogene status. The CDR3 is 12 residues long. The CDR3 DNA reads as TGTGCCAGAGCACCCCTCACTCAGCCCCAGCATTTT. It is translated as CARAPLTQPQHF.

This chain uses TRBV2 with TRBJ2-4, with 7 bases matching TRBD2. This CDR3 contains 16 residues. After removal of 5 bases from V and 3 bases from J, the junction contained 10 bases not matched to a gene. The germline CDR1 and CDR2 sequences are SNHLY and FYNNEI. The CDR3 here is CASSHETSEYKNIQYF. CDR3 coding DNA: TGTGCCAGCAGTCACGAAACTAGCGAGTACAAAAACATTCAGTACTTC.

J is TRBJ2-2 and V is TRBV20-1; the D gene is possibly TRBD2 (6 bases). The CDR3 has 15 amino acids. V was clipped by 3 bases and J by 1 base, with 12 bases between them. Germline V gene data show CDR1 as DFQATT and CDR2 as SNEGSKA (reference sequence). The CDR3 region is CSASSGRWNTGELFF. The CDR3 nucleotides are TGCAGTGCTAGTAGCGGACGGTGGAACACCGGGGAGCTGTTTTTT.

The chain combines TRBV19 with TRBJ1-5; the match to TRBD1 covers 7 bases. The trim removed 4 bases at V and 6 bases at J, leaving 3 bases unmatched. Germline V lookup: CDR1 LNHDA, CDR2 SQIVND (reference sequence). This CDR3 region has 13 residues. The CDR3 DNA sequence: TGTGCCAGTAGTAACGACAGGGCTCAGCCCCAGCATTTT. Amino acids: CASSNDRAQPQHF.

V is TRBV4-3 and J is TRBJ2-1; 14 nucleotides agree with TRBD2. This CDR3 spans 17 amino acids. V trimming: 1 base; J trimming: 6 bases; junction bases outside the gene matches: 5. Germline CDR1 is LGHNA and CDR2 is YSLEER. CDR3 in DNA: TGCGCCAGCAGCCAAGTTTTTGGACTAGCGGGGGGCAATGAGCAGTTCTTC. It specifies CASSQVFGLAGGNEQFF.

This chain connects TRBV19 to TRBJ2-7; D call uncertain. The CDR3 has 12 residues. Germline-derived CDR1 and CDR2 are LNHDA and SQIVND (reference sequence). Trimming cost V 7 bases and J 3 bases, with 10 bases left between them. This CDR3 reads CASTPGVYEQYF. CDR3 nucleotide sequence: TGTGCCAGTACCCCGGGTGTCTACGAGCAGTACTTC.

The chain employs TRBV28 and TRBJ1-2; D unclear. The CDR3 contains 12 residues. CDR1 MDHEN and CDR2 SYDVKM come from the germline V gene. Trimming pared 5 bases from V and 7 bases from J, leaving 11 bases between. This CDR3 is CASSLLGFGYTF. CDR3 coding DNA: TGTGCCAGCAGTCTTCTCGGGTTTGGCTACACCTTC.

V and J are TRBV19 and TRBJ1-1; a weak D match, TRBD1 (5 bases). CDR3 length equals 12 residues. The V and J ends lost 1 base and 11 bases respectively, with 11 bases between them. CDR1 and CDR2 (germline): LNHDA, SQIVND (reference sequence). CDR3 sequence: CASSIVDSGAFF. The CDR3 DNA follows: TGTGCCAGTAGTATAGTCGACTCAGGGGCTTTCTTT. Filled out from reference TRBV19 and TRBJ1-1, the complete variable domain reads DGGITQSPKYLFRKEGQNVTLSCEQNLNHDAMYWYRQDPGQGLRLIYYSQIVNDFQKGDIAEGYSVSREKKESFPLTVTSAQKNPTAFYLCASSIVDSGAFFGQGTRLTVV.

V and J are TRBV11-2 and TRBJ1-1; D is unresolved. Looked up from germline, CDR1 is SGHAT and CDR2 is FQNNGV. The germline V and J ends were trimmed by 6 bases and 5 bases, with 19 bases remaining between them. CDR3 length: 15 amino acids. CDR3 sequence reads: CASRTIRTGRTEAFF. The CDR3, as DNA: TGTGCCAGCAGAACTATTCGGACGGGAAGGACTGAAGCTTTCTTT. Drawing the rest from reference TRBV11-2 and TRBJ1-1, the complete variable domain is EAGVAQSPRYKIIEKRQSVAFWCNPISGHATLYWYQQILGQGPKLLIQFQNNGVVDDSQLPKDRFSAERLKGVDSTLKIQPAKLEDSAVYLCASRTIRTGRTEAFFGQGTRLTVV.

The rearrangement uses TRBV7-9 and TRBJ1-5; 11 bases are shared with TRBD1. This CDR3 spans 14 amino acids. Germline trimming cut 5 bases from V and 7 bases from J; bases unmatched to any gene: 4. Germline V gene data show CDR1 as SEHNR and CDR2 as FQNEAQ (reference sequence). The CDR3 bases are TGTGCCAGCAGCCCCGGGACAGGGGGGCAGCCCCAGCATTTT. It is translated as CASSPGTGGQPQHF.

The chain couples TRBV7-9 to TRBJ2-7, with D perhaps matching TRBD2 (5 bases). The V end lost 1 base, the J end lost 0 bases, and 10 bases lay between the germline ends. CDR3 length: 15 residues. CDR1 is SEHNR and CDR2 is FQNEAQ in the germline V gene (reference sequence). DNA of the CDR3: TGTGCCAGCAGCTTAGGGCGAGGGTCCTCCTACGAGCAGTACTTC. Translated: CASSLGRGSSYEQYF.

The genes are TRBV28 and TRBJ1-5, with a tentative D call TRBD1 (5 bases). The V end lost 5 bases, the J end lost 6 bases, and 8 bases lay between the germline ends. In germline, CDR1 is MDHEN, CDR2 SYDVKM. There are 12 residues in the CDR3. The CDR3 spells CASSPGFQPQHF. The CDR3 nucleotides are TGTGCCAGCAGTCCAGGGTTTCAGCCCCAGCATTTT. Based on the CDR3 plus reference TRBV28 and TRBJ1-5, the full variable domain is DVKVTQSSRYLVKRTGEKVFLECVQDMDHENMFWYRQDPGLGLRLIYFSYDVKMKEKGDIPEGYSVSREKKERFSLILESASTNQTSMYLCASSPGFQPQHFGDGTRLSIL.

A single count supports this clone. The J gene is TRBJ1-3, the V gene TRBV11-2; D ambiguous. Germline V gene data show CDR1 as SGHAT and CDR2 as FQNNGV. Trimming shortened V by 8 bases and J by 0 bases, and 14 bases separated the two germline ends. The CDR3 has 15 residues. CDR3 in DNA: TGTGCCAGCCGGAGAGGGCTAATCTCTGGAAACACCATATATTTT. Translated: CASRRGLISGNTIYF.

This sequence joins TRBV4-1 and TRBJ1-3; D is uncertain. Germline V gene lookup returns CDR1 MGHRA and CDR2 YSYEKL. CDR3 length: 15 amino acids. The V end was cut by 0 bases, the J end by 0 bases, with 6 bases between. The CDR3, as DNA: TGCGCCAGCAGCCAAGACCTAATCTCTGGAAACACCATATATTTT. Translating it yields CASSQDLISGNTIYF.

The chain employs TRBV20-1 and TRBJ2-1; D is unresolved. Germline loops: CDR1 DFQATT, CDR2 SNEGSKA (reference sequence). V dropped 6 bases and J dropped 1 base, with 4 bases sitting between them. The CDR3 contains 11 residues. The CDR3 region has the DNA TGCAGTGCCAAATCCTACAATGAGCAGTTCTTC. Its protein is CSAKSYNEQFF.

The V gene is TRBV7-9, the J gene TRBJ2-3; D possibly corresponds to TRBD2 (8 bases). Germline values: CDR1 SEHNR, CDR2 FQNEAQ (reference sequence). The V end lost 5 bases, the J end lost 2 bases, and 23 bases lay between the germline ends. The CDR3 length is 18 residues. The CDR3 reads CASSPPRGAGGITDTQYF. CDR3 bases: TGTGCCAGCAGCCCACCCAGGGGGGCGGGAGGAATCACAGATACGCAGTATTTT.

The chain couples TRBV4-1 to TRBJ2-5; 7 nucleotides match TRBD2. J was trimmed by 3 bases and V by 4 bases; bases with no gene match: 5. Germline-derived CDR1 and CDR2 are MGHRA and YSYEKL. This CDR3 comprises 14 residues. The CDR3 bases are TGCGCCAGCAGCCGAGCGGGATTGGAAGAGACCCAGTACTTC. Residues: CASSRAGLEETQYF.

This chain joins TRBV19 and TRBJ1-1, with TRBD1 matching over 9 bases. Germline V gene sequence: CDR1 LNHDA, CDR2 SQIVND (reference sequence). The CDR3 totals 15 residues. With V trimmed by 0 bases and J by 2 bases, 1 base remained unmatched. The chain's CDR3 is CASSIEDRGNTEAFF. The CDR3 nucleotides read TGTGCCAGTAGTATAGAGGACAGGGGAAACACTGAAGCTTTCTTT. Full variable domain (missing parts from reference TRBV19 and TRBJ1-1): DGGITQSPKYLFRKEGQNVTLSCEQNLNHDAMYWYRQDPGQGLRLIYYSQIVNDFQKGDIAEGYSVSREKKESFPLTVTSAQKNPTAFYLCASSIEDRGNTEAFFGQGTRLTVV.

The V gene is TRBV21-1, the J gene TRBJ2-7; the table's D call, TRBD2, has no DNA check behind it. TRBV21-1 is a documented pseudogene. The CDR3 sequence is 15 residues long. CDR3 in amino acids: CASNIAGPHAYEQYF. The DNA for the CDR3 is TGTGCCAGCAATATAGCGGGTCCTCATGCCTACGAGCAGTACTTC.